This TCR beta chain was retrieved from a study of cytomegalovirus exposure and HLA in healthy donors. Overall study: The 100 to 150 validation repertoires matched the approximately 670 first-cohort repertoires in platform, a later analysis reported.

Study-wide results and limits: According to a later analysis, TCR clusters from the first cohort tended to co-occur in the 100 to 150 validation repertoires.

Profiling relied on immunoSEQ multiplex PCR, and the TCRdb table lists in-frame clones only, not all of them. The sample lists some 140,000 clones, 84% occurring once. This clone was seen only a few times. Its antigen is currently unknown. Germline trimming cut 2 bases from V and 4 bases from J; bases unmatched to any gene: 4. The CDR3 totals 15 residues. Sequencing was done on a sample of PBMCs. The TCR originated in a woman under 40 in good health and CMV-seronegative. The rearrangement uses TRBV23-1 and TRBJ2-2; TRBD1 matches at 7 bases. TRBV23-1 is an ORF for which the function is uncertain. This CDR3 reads CASSQGQAGTGELFF. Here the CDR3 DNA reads TGCGCCAGCAGTCAAGGACAGGCGGGCACCGGGGAGCTGTTTTTT.